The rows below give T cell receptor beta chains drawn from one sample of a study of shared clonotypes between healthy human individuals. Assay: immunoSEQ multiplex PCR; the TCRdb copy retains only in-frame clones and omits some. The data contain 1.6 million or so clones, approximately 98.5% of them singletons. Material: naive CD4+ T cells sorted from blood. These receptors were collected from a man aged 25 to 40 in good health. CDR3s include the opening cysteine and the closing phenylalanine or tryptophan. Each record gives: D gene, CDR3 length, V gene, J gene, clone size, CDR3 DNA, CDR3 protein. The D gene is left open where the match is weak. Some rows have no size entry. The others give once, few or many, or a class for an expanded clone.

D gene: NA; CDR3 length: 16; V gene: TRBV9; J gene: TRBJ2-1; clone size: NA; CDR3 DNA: TGTGCCAGCAGCGTATCCCCTGCGCTTGGCGGCAATGAGCAGTTCTTC; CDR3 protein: CASSVSPALGGNEQFF
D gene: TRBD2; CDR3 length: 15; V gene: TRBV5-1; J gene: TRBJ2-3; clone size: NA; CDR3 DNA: TGCGCCAGCAGCTTGGAGGTGGGAGGGCCCGATACGCAGTATTTT; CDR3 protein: CASSLEVGGPDTQYF
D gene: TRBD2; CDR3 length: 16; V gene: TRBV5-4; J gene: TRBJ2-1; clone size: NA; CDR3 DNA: TGTGCCAGCAGGACTAGCGGGAGCCCCTCCTACAACGAGCAGTTCTTC; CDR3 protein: CASRTSGSPSYNEQFF
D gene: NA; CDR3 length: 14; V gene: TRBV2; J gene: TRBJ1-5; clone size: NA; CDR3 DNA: TGTGCCAGCACTCGGGACACAAGCAATCAGCCCCAGCATTTT; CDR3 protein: CASTRDTSNQPQHF
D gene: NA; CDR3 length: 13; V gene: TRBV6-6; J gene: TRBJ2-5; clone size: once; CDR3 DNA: TGTGCCAGCAGTTACTCCTACAGAGAGACCCAGTACTTC; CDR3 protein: CASSYSYRETQYF
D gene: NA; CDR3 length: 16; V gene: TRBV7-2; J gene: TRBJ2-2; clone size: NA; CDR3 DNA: TGTGCCAGCAGCCCCGACAGGTTAATTCAGTCCGGGGAGCTGTTTTTT; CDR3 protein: CASSPDRLIQSGELFF
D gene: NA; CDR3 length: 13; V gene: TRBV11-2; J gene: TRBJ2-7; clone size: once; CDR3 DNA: TGTGCCAGCAGCTTTACAGAGACCTACGAGCAGTACTTC; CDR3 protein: CASSFTETYEQYF
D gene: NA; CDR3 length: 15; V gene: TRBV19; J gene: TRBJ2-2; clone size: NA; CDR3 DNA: TGTGCCAGTAGTCTCCTGACTACGAACACCGGGGAGCTGTTTTTT; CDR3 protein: CASSLLTTNTGELFF
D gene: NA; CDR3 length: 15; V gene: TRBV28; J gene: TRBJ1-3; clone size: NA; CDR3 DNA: TGTGCCAGCGCATTCGGTCAATCCTCTGGAAACACCATATATTTT; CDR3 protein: CASAFGQSSGNTIYF
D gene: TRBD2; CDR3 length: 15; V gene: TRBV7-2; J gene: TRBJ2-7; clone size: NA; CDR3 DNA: TGTGCCAGCAGCTTAGGGCTAGCGGGAGAATACGAGCAGTACTTC; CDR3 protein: CASSLGLAGEYEQYF
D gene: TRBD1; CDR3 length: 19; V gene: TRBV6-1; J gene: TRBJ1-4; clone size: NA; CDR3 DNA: TGTGCCAGCAGTGGAAAAAAGGGACAGGCCTTCGTTCGTATTGAAAAACTGTTTTTT; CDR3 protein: CASSGKKGQAFVRIEKLFF
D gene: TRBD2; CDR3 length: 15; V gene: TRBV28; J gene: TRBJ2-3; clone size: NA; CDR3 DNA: TGTGCCAGCAGTTTTAGCGGGAGGGGGACAGATACGCAGTATTTT; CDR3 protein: CASSFSGRGTDTQYF
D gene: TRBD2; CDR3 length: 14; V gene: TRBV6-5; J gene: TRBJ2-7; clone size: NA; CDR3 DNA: TGTGCCAGCAGTGTAGCGGGAGGGTTCTACGAGCAGTACTTC; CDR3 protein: CASSVAGGFYEQYF
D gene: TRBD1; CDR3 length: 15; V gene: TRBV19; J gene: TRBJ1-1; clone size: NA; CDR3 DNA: TGTGCCAGTAGTACCTCCGGGACAGTGAACACTGAAGCTTTCTTT; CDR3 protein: CASSTSGTVNTEAFF
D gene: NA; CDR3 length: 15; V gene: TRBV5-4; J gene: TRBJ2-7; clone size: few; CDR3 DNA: TGTGCCAGCAGCCTAACCGGGACAGCGACTAGTGAGCAGTACTTC; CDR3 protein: CASSLTGTATSEQYF
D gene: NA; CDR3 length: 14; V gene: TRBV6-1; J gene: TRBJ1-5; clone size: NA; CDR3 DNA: TGTGCCAGCGGGGTATCAGCGAGCAATCAGCCCCAGCATTTT; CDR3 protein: CASGVSASNQPQHF
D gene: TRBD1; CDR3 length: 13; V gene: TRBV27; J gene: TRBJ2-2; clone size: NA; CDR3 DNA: TGTGCCAGCAGTCTCAGGGGGCTCGGGGAGCTGTTTTTT; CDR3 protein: CASSLRGLGELFF
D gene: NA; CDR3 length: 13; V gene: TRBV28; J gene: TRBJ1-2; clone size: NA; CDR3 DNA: TGTGCCAGCAGTTTGCGGGACACCCATGGCTACACCTTC; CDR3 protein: CASSLRDTHGYTF
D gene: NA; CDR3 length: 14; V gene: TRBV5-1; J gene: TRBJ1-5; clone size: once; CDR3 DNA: TGCGCCAGCAGCCTGGGGGAAAACAATCAGCCCCAGCATTTT; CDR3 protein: CASSLGENNQPQHF
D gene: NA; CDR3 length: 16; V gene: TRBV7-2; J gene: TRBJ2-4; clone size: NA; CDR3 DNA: TGTGCCAGCAGCTTAAATTCCCCCACTTCACTAAACATTCAGTACTTC; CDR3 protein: CASSLNSPTSLNIQYF
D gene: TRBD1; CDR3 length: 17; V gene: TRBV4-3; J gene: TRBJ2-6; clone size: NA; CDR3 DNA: TGCGCCAGCAGCCGCCTCGGGACAGCGGTAGGAGCCAACGTCCTGACTTTC; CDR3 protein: CASSRLGTAVGANVLTF
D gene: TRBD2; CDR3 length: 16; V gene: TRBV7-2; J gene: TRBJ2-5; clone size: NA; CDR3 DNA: TGTGCCAGCAGCTCCTCCCGACTAGCGGGAGGGGAGACCCAGTACTTC; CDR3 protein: CASSSSRLAGGETQYF
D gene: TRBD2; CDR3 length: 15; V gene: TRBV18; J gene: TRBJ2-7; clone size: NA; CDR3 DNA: TGTGCCAGCTCACCCCCCGCAAGCGGGAGCTACGAGCAGTACTTC; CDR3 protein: CASSPPASGSYEQYF
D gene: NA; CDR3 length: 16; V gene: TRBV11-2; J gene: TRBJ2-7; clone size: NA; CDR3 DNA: TGTGCCAGCAGTTCCTTCGTGTCGTATTCCTCCTACGAGCAGTACTTC; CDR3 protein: CASSSFVSYSSYEQYF
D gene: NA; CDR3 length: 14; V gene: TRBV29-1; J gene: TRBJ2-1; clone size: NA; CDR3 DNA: TGCAGCGCCGGGAAACGACTTGGTAACAATGAGCAGTTCTTC; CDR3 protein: CSAGKRLGNNEQFF
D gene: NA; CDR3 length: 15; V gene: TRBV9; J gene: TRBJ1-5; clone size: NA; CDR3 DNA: TGTGCCAGCAGCGTAGCTGGCCAGCGCAATCAGCCCCAGCATTTT; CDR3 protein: CASSVAGQRNQPQHF
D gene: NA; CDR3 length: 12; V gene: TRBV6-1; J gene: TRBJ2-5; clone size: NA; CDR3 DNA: TGTGCCAGCGACCCAGCACAAGAGACCCAGTACTTC; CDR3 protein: CASDPAQETQYF
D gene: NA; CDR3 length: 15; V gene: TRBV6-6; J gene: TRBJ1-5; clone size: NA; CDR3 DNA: TGTGCCAGCAGTTACATGGAAGGCAGGGCGGAGCCCCAGCATTTT; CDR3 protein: CASSYMEGRAEPQHF
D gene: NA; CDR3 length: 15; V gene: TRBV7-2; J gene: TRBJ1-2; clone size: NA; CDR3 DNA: TGTGCCAGCAGCATCGACAGGCAGGGAAACTATGGCTACACCTTC; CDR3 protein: CASSIDRQGNYGYTF
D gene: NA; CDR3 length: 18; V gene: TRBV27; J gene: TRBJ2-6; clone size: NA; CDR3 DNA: TGTGCCAGCAGTTTATCGCCGAGCTCTTTCTCTGGGGCCAACGTCCTGACTTTC; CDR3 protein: CASSLSPSSFSGANVLTF
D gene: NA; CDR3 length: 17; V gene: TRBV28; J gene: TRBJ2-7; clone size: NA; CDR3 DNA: TGTGCCAGCAGTTCTCTTACTGGACGGACCGCAACCTACGAGCAGTACTTC; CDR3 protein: CASSSLTGRTATYEQYF
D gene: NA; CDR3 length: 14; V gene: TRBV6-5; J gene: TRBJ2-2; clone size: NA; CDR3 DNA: TGTGCCAGCAGTCGGGTGACAGTGATCGGGGAGCTGTTTTTT; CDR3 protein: CASSRVTVIGELFF
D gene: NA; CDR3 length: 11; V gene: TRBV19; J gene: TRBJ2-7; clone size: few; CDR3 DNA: TGTGCCAGTAGTTCCTTCTACGAGCAGTACTTC; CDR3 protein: CASSSFYEQYF
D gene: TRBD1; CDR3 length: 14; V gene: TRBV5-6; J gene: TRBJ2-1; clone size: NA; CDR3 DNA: TGTGCCAGCAGCACTCGACAGGGTTACAATGAGCAGTTCTTC; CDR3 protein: CASSTRQGYNEQFF
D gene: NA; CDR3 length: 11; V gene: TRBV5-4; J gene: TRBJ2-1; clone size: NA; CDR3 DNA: TGTGCCAGCAGCTCCGACAATGAGCAGTTCTTC; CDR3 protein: CASSSDNEQFF
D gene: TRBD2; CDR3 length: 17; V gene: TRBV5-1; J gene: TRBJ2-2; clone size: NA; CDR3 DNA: TGCGCCAGCAGCTTGGTGCCTAGCGGGGCTAACACCGGGGAGCTGTTTTTT; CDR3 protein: CASSLVPSGANTGELFF
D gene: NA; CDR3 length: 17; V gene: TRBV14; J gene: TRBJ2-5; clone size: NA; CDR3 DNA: TGTGCCAGCACCCCTTCGCTCCCAGGGGTGCCGTGGGAGACCCAGTACTTC; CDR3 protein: CASTPSLPGVPWETQYF
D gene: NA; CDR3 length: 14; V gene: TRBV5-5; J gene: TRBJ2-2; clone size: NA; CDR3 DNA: TGTGCCAGCAGCTTGGCCTTTAACACCGGGGAGCTGTTTTTT; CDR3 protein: CASSLAFNTGELFF
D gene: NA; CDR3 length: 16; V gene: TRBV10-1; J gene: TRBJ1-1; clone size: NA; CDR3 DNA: TGCGCCAGCAGTGAGTACAGGCGGGGAATGAACACTGAAGCTTTCTTT; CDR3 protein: CASSEYRRGMNTEAFF